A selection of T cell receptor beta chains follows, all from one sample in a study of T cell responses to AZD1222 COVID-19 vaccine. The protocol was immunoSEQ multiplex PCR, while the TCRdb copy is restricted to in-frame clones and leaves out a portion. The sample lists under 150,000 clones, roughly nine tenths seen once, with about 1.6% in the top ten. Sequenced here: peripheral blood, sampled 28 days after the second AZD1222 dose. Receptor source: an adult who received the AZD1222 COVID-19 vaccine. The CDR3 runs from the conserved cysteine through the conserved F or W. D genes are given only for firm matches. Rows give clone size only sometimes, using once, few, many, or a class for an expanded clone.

CASSFPRRYTDTQYF	TGTGCCAGCAGCTTCCCCAGGAGATACACAGATACGCAGTATTTT	TRBV7-9	.	.	TRBJ2-3
CASSRQGAAGANVLTF	TGTGCCAGCAGCCGACAGGGGGCGGCTGGGGCCAACGTCCTGACTTTC	TRBV7-8	.	TRBD1	TRBJ2-6
CASSEWVGAGVMNTEAFF	TGTGCCAGCAGTGAATGGGTAGGGGCAGGCGTTATGAACACTGAAGCTTTCTTT	TRBV2	.	.	TRBJ1-1
CASSLSMDGRIYGYTF	TGTGCCAGCAGTTTATCGATGGACGGCCGGATATATGGCTACACCTTC	TRBV27	.	.	TRBJ1-2
CASSESGTITEQFF	TGTGCCAGCAGTGAAAGCGGGACCATCACTGAGCAGTTCTTC	TRBV25-1	.	TRBD2	TRBJ2-1
CASTAWDGYEQYF	TGTGCCAGCACCGCCTGGGACGGCTACGAGCAGTACTTC	TRBV6-6	.	.	TRBJ2-7
CASSEALREAFF	TGTGCCAGCAGTGAAGCGCTCCGGGAAGCTTTCTTT	TRBV2	.	.	TRBJ1-1
CASIRAHGGTEAFF	TGTGCCAGCATCCGCGCCCATGGGGGAACTGAAGCTTTCTTT	TRBV27	.	.	TRBJ1-1
CASSDSSGRADTQYF	TGTGCCAGCAGTGACTCAAGCGGGAGGGCAGATACGCAGTATTTT	TRBV6-4	.	TRBD2	TRBJ2-3
CAISEHRDRGRNSPLHF	TGTGCCATCAGTGAGCACCGGGACAGGGGGCGGAATTCACCCCTCCACTTT	TRBV10-3	few	TRBD1	TRBJ1-6
CASSPRPSGSDYEQYF	TGTGCCAGCTCACCAAGACCTAGCGGGAGTGACTACGAGCAGTACTTC	TRBV18	.	TRBD2	TRBJ2-7
CAIRPGQSSYEQYF	TGTGCCATCAGGCCGGGACAGTCATCCTACGAGCAGTACTTC	TRBV10-3	.	TRBD1	TRBJ2-7
CASSPRPTVLNTEAFF	TGTGCCAGCAGCCCTCGACCGACAGTTTTGAACACTGAAGCTTTCTTT	TRBV7-6	.	.	TRBJ1-1
CASSLGWTTTGELFF	TGTGCCAGCAGTCTAGGGTGGACTACCACCGGGGAGCTGTTTTTT	TRBV27	.	.	TRBJ2-2
CASSLTGLAELYNEQFF	TGTGCCAGCTCACTTACTGGACTAGCGGAACTTTACAATGAGCAGTTCTTC	TRBV18	.	TRBD2	TRBJ2-1
CASSPDKISYEQYF	TGCGCCAGCAGCCCTGACAAGATCTCCTACGAGCAGTACTTC	TRBV5-1	.	.	TRBJ2-7
CASSTTENTEAFF	TGTGCCAGCAGTACGACAGAGAACACTGAAGCTTTCTTT	TRBV28	.	.	TRBJ1-1
CASSQVPGLGPEQFF	TGTGCCAGCAGCCAAGTCCCGGGACTAGGACCTGAGCAGTTCTTC	TRBV3-1/TRBV3-2	.	TRBD2	TRBJ2-1
CSAIPDGIRTQYF	TGCAGCGCTATTCCTGACGGAATACGGACCCAGTACTTC	TRBV29-1	.	.	TRBJ2-5
CASSTRRDSTDTQYF	TGTGCCAGCAGCACCCGACGAGACTCCACAGATACGCAGTATTTT	TRBV5-4	.	.	TRBJ2-3
CSVDVGYNQPQHF	TGCAGCGTTGACGTGGGGTACAATCAGCCCCAGCATTTT	TRBV29-1	once	.	TRBJ1-5
CATRPRPGTGNTGELFF	TGTGCCACTCGACCGCGACCCGGGACAGGGAATACCGGGGAGCTGTTTTTT	TRBV24-1	.	TRBD1	TRBJ2-2
CASQGLGGRIIEQFF	TGTGCCTCCCAGGGATTGGGCGGGAGAATAATTGAGCAGTTCTTC	TRBV2	.	TRBD2	TRBJ2-1
CASSGWGPSYEQYF	TGTGCCAGTAGCGGCTGGGGCCCCTCCTACGAGCAGTACTTC	TRBV27	.	.	TRBJ2-7
CASSTERGVTDTQYF	TGTGCCAGTAGTACCGAGCGGGGGGTCACAGATACGCAGTATTTT	TRBV19	.	TRBD2	TRBJ2-3
CAISEGGSIQPYYEQYF	TGTGCCATCAGTGAGGGGGGGTCGATACAACCGTACTACGAGCAGTACTTC	TRBV10-3	.	.	TRBJ2-7
CATSRDFGRGTGQPQHF	TGTGCCACCAGCAGAGATTTTGGGCGGGGAACAGGGCAGCCCCAGCATTTT	TRBV15	.	.	TRBJ1-5
CASRKREETDTQYF	TGTGCCAGTAGAAAGCGGGAGGAAACAGATACGCAGTATTTT	TRBV19	.	TRBD2	TRBJ2-3
CASSLLGDSPSTDTQYF	TGCGCCAGCAGCTTGTTGGGGGACTCACCTAGCACAGATACGCAGTATTTT	TRBV5-1	.	.	TRBJ2-3
CASRKGTGYYNEQFF	TGTGCCAGCAGGAAAGGGACAGGGTACTACAATGAGCAGTTCTTC	TRBV27	once	TRBD1	TRBJ2-1
CASRTETGYEQYF	TGTGCCAGCAGAACTGAAACAGGATACGAGCAGTACTTC	TRBV27	once	.	TRBJ2-7
CASGQDEQYF	TGTGCCAGTGGACAAGACGAGCAGTACTTC	TRBV27	.	.	TRBJ2-7
CASLGGDSPLHF	TGTGCCAGCCTCGGAGGGGACTCACCCCTCCACTTT	TRBV28	.	.	TRBJ1-6
CASSLLKGLITEAFF	TGTGCCAGCAGTTTATTGAAGGGGCTGATCACTGAAGCTTTCTTT	TRBV28	.	.	TRBJ1-1
CASSSQTVSYNEQFF	TGTGCCAGCAGTTCTCAGACAGTCTCCTACAATGAGCAGTTCTTC	TRBV6-2/TRBV6-3	.	.	TRBJ2-1
CASSAPGRDGYTF	TGTGCCAGCAGCGCCCCCGGTAGGGATGGCTACACCTTC	TRBV9	.	.	TRBJ1-2
CASSLSGLAGGLLSQFF	TGTGCCAGCAGCTTATCGGGACTAGCGGGAGGGCTCCTTTCGCAGTTCTTC	TRBV11-2	.	TRBD2	TRBJ2-1
CASSPGGTNGYTF	TGTGCCAGCAGCCCTGGAGGTACGAACGGCTACACCTTC	TRBV11-2	.	.	TRBJ1-2
CASSLWPTEQFF	TGTGCCAGCAGTTTATGGCCAACCGAGCAGTTCTTC	TRBV28	.	.	TRBJ2-1
CASSPTNMNTEAFF	TGTGCCAGTAGTCCGACGAATATGAACACTGAAGCTTTCTTT	TRBV19	once	.	TRBJ1-1
CASSLTTSGRRNEQFF	TGTGCCAGCAGCCTAACGACTAGCGGGAGACGGAATGAGCAGTTCTTC	TRBV7-9	.	TRBD2	TRBJ2-1
CASSLSSLDEQFF	TGTGCCAGCAGTTTAAGCTCCCTCGATGAGCAGTTCTTC	TRBV27	.	.	TRBJ2-1